These 14 T cell receptor beta chains were all obtained from the same sample, sequenced in a study of T cell changes during pregnancy in multiple sclerosis. Assay used: immunoSEQ multiplex PCR; TCRdb lists only in-frame clones, some missing. The data hold about 58,000 clones, with roughly 89% observed a single time. The sample in question was CD4+ T cells from peripheral blood mononuclear cells, obtained after pregnancy. The receptors derive from a female donor in good health, enrolled as a control in a pregnancy study.

The V and J genes are TRBV19 and TRBJ1-2; 8 bases map to TRBD1. J was trimmed by 3 bases and V by 0 bases; bases with no gene match: 9. Germline CDR1 LNHDA, CDR2 SQIVND (reference sequence). The CDR3 spans 17 residues. The CDR3 spells CASSIDYQGAYYYGYTF. CDR3 DNA: TGTGCCAGTAGTATAGATTACCAGGGGGCTTATTACTATGGCTACACCTTC.

The chain's CDR3 is CASSVGPVREQYF. CDR3 in DNA: TGTGCCAGCAGCGTAGGGCCAGTTCGCGAGCAGTACTTC. This chain links TRBV9 with TRBJ2-7; D remains ambiguous. V lost 0 bases, J lost 6 bases, and 10 bases lay in between. The CDR3 runs to 13 residues. Per germline, CDR1 SGDLS and CDR2 YYNGEE.

CDR3 coding DNA: TGTGCCTGGAGGAGGGACAGGGTGGCCTACGAGCAGTACTTC. As protein: CAWRRDRVAYEQYF. V is TRBV30 and J is TRBJ2-7; 9 positions agree with TRBD1. Trimming took 3 bases from V and 2 from J; bases not matched to a gene: 5. CDR3 length: 14 residues. The germline CDR1 and CDR2 sequences are GTSNPN and SVGIG (reference sequence).

This clone has just one count. The V gene is TRBV5-4, the J gene TRBJ2-7, with D tentatively TRBD1 (5 bases). Germline CDR1 and CDR2: SGHNT and YYREEE (reference sequence). The CDR3 runs 13 residues. Deletions cut 4 bases from V and 3 bases from J, with 11 bases between. The CDR3 nucleotides read TGTGCCAGCAGCCCAAGGCAGGGCTACGAGCAGTACTTC. Its protein is CASSPRQGYEQYF.

The sample holds one count of this clone. The gene calls are TRBV7-2 and TRBJ1-4; the D is unclear. CDR3 size: 13 residues. The germline gives CDR1 SGHTA, CDR2 FQGNSA. The germline V and J ends were trimmed by 5 bases and 6 bases, with 10 bases remaining between them. CDR3 bases: TGTGCCAGCAGCCTAGGGCCTGATGAAAAACTGTTTTTT. Translation gives CASSLGPDEKLFF.

The rearrangement joins TRBV19 to TRBJ1-1; 9 bases map to TRBD1. Germline CDR1 is LNHDA and CDR2 is SQIVND (reference sequence). CDR3 length: 17 amino acids. With V trimmed by 7 bases and J by 6 bases, 18 bases remained unmatched. As DNA, the CDR3 is TGTGCCAGTACCCCTAACACGGCCGGGACAGGGAAAGCTGAAGCTTTCTTT. The encoded protein is CASTPNTAGTGKAEAFF.

This chain joins TRBV29-1 and TRBJ1-1; no clear D. Germline CDR1 is SQVTM and CDR2 is ANQGSEA. V lost 6 bases and J lost 4, with 15 bases in between. The CDR3 is 13 residues long. The CDR3 coding sequence is TGCAGCGTCGGGGTCCCGGTTTTCACTGAAGCTTTCTTT. It translates to CSVGVPVFTEAFF.

The chain is built from TRBV6-1 and TRBJ2-7, with TRBD1 as a possible D gene (8 bases). Germline-derived CDR1 and CDR2 are MNHNS and SASEGT. Trimming left V 6 bases short and J 6 bases short, with 18 bases between. The CDR3 has 14 amino acids. The CDR3 nucleotides are TGTGCCAGCAGGGCAGACAGGGGCGGGAGCGAGCAGTACTTC. It specifies CASRADRGGSEQYF.

The V call is TRBV6-5, the J call TRBJ2-1; 16 bases map to TRBD2. This CDR3 region has 14 residues. Germline CDR1 reads MNHEY; CDR2 reads SVGAGI. V lost 6 bases, J lost 12 bases, and 5 bases stayed unmatched. CDR3 region: CASRGLAGGLGQFF. The CDR3 region has the DNA TGTGCCAGCAGGGGACTAGCGGGGGGGCTGGGGCAGTTCTTC.

J is TRBJ1-2 and V is TRBV9, with TRBD1 as a possible D gene (6 bases). Trimming pared 0 bases from V and 8 bases from J, leaving 14 bases between. CDR3 length equals 14 residues. The germline gives CDR1 SGDLS, CDR2 YYNGEE. The CDR3 DNA follows: TGTGCCAGCAGCGTAGAACCAGGGGCAGAAGGCTACACCTTC. As protein: CASSVEPGAEGYTF.

The chain recombines TRBV5-4 with TRBJ1-3, with 7 bases that match TRBD1. V shed 4 bases, J shed 4 bases, and the junction held 5 bases outside the gene matches. From germline, CDR1 is SGHNT and CDR2 YYREEE (reference sequence). This CDR3 is built from 14 residues. The CDR3 region is CASSIGTVGNTIYF. The CDR3 bases are TGTGCCAGCAGCATCGGGACAGTGGGAAACACCATATATTTT. Full variable domain (remainder filled in from reference TRBV5-4 and TRBJ1-3): ETGVTQSPTHLIKTRGQQVTLRCSSQSGHNTVSWYQQALGQGPQFIFQYYREEENGRGNFPPRFSGLQFPNYSSELNVNALELDDSALYLCASSIGTVGNTIYFGEGSWLTVV.

V gene TRBV4-1 combines with J gene TRBJ2-7; possible D gene TRBD1, 5 bases. Germline loops: CDR1 MGHRA, CDR2 YSYEKL. V shed 4 bases and J shed 3 bases, with 10 bases lying between them. The length of the CDR3 is 13 residues. CDR3: CASSLQGGYEQYF. The CDR3 coding sequence is TGCGCCAGCAGCCTGCAGGGCGGCTACGAGCAGTACTTC.

This chain connects TRBV30 to TRBJ2-6; 12 bases line up with TRBD2. V lost 5 bases, J lost 0 bases, and 2 bases stayed unmatched. Germline V gives CDR1 GTSNPN, CDR2 SVGIG (reference sequence). The CDR3 has 16 residues. The CDR3 region has the DNA TGTGCCTGGGGACTAGCGGGGAACTCTGGGGCCAACGTCCTGACTTTC. As protein: CAWGLAGNSGANVLTF. Full variable domain (missing parts from reference TRBV30 and TRBJ2-6): SQTIHQWPATLVQPVGSPLSLECTVEGTSNPNLYWYRQAAGRGLQLLFYSVGIGQISSEVPQNLSASRPQDRQFILSSKKLLLSDSGFYLCAWGLAGNSGANVLTFGAGSRLTVL.

V and J are TRBV2 and TRBJ1-2, with a tentative D call TRBD1 (5 bases). The CDR3 is 14 residues long. Trimming removed 6 bases at V and 1 base at J, with 12 bases between. Looked up from germline, CDR1 is SNHLY and CDR2 is FYNNEI. CDR3 loop: CASRGLLHNYGYTF. Written as DNA, the CDR3 is TGTGCCAGCAGGGGGCTGCTTCATAACTATGGCTACACCTTC. Full variable domain (missing parts from reference TRBV2 and TRBJ1-2): EPEVTQTPSHQVTQMGQEVILRCVPISNHLYFYWYRQILGQKVEFLVSFYNNEISEKSEIFDDQFSVERPDGSNFTLKIRSTKLEDSAMYFCASRGLLHNYGYTFGSGTRLTVV.